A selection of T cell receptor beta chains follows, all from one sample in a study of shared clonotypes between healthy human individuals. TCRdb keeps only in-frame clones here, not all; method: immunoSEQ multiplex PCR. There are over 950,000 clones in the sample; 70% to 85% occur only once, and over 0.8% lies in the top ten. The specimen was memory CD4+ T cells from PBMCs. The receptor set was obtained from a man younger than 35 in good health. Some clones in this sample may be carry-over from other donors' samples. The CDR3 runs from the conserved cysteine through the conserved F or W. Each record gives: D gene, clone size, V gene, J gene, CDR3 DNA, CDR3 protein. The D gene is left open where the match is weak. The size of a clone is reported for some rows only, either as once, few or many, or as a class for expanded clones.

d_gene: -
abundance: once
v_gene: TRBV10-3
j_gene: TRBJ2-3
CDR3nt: TGTGCCATCAGTGTCAGCAATACGCAGTATTTT
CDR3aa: CAISVSNTQYF

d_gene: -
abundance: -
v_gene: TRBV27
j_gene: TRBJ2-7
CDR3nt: TGTGCCAGCAGTTCCCCCTCCTCGAGCCGATACGAGCAGTACTTC
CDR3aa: CASSSPSSSRYEQYF

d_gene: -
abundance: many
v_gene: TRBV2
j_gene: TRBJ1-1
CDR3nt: TGTGCCAGCAGTGAAAGAGCGGCTGAAGCTTTCTTT
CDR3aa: CASSERAAEAFF

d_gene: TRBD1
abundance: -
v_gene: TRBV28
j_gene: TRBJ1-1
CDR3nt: TGTGCCAGCCTATATCACAGGGGGAGAGTAACTGAAGCTTTCTTT
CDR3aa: CASLYHRGRVTEAFF

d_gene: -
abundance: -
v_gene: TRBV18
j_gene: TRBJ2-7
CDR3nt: TGTGCCAGCTCACCACGGGGCAGTCCCTCGGGGAGGTCCTACGAGCAGTACTTC
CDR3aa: CASSPRGSPSGRSYEQYF

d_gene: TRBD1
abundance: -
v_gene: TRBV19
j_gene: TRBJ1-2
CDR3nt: TGTGCCAGTAGTCAAGGACAGGGGGTTTGGCGAGGCTACACCTTC
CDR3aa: CASSQGQGVWRGYTF

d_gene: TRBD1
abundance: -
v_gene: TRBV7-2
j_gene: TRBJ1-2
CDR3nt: TGTGCCAGCAGCTTGACTTATGGGACAGGGAATGGCTACACCTTC
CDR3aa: CASSLTYGTGNGYTF

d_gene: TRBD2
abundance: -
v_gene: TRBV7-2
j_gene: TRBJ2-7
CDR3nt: TGTGCCAGCAGCCTTAGCGGGAGTAGTAGGAACGAGCAGTACTTC
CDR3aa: CASSLSGSSRNEQYF

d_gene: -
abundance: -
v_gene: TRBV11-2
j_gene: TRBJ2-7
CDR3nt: TGTGCCAGCAGCCCCAGGTCCAACTCCTACGAGCAGTACTTC
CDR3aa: CASSPRSNSYEQYF

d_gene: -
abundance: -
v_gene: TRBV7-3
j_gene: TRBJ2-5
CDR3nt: TGTGCCAGCAGCTCCCCTGACGGGATCTTTACGCCGGCCCAGTACTTC
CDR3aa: CASSSPDGIFTPAQYF

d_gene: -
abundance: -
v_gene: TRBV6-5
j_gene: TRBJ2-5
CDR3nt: TGTGCCAGCAGTTACAACTACCGGGCAGAAGAGACCCAGTACTTC
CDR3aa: CASSYNYRAEETQYF